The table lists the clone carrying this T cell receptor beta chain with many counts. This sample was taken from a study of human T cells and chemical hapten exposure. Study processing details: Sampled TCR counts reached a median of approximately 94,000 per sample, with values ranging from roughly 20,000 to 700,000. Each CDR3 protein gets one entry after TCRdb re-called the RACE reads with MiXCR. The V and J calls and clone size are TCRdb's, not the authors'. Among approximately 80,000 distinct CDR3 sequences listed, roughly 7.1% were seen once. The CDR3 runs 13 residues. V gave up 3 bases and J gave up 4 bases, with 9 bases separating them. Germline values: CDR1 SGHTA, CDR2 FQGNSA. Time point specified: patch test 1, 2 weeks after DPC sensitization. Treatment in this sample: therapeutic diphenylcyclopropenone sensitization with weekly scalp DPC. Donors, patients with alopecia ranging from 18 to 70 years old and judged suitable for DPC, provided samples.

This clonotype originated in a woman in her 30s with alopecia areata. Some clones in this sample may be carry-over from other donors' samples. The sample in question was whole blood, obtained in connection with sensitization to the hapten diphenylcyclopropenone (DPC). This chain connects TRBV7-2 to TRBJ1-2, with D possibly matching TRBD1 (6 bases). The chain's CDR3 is CASSLWGPYGYTF. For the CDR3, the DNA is TGTGCCAGCAGCTTGTGGGGGCCCTATGGCTACACCTTC.